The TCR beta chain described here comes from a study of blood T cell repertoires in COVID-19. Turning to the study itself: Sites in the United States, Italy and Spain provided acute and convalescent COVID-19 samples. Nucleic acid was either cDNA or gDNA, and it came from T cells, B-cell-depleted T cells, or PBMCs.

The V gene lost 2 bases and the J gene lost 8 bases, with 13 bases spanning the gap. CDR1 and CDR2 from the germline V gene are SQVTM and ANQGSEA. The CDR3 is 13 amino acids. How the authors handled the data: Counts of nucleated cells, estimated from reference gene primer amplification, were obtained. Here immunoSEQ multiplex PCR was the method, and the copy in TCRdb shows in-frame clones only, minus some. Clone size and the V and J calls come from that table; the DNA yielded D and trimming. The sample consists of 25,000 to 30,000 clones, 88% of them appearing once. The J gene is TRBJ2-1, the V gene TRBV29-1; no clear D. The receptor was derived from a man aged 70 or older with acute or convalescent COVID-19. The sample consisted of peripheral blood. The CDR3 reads CSVERFGPDEQFF. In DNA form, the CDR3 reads TGCAGCGTTGAAAGGTTTGGGCCAGATGAGCAGTTCTTC.